This T cell receptor beta chain was obtained from a study of CD8+ T cells in alopecia areata (dated by TCRdb to 2016 to 2018). Describing the broader study: Treated patients were enrolled in an open-label pilot trial of oral tofacitinib at 5 to 10 mg twice daily for moderate-to-severe alopecia areata. Tofacitinib was administered for 6 to 18 months, and 6 months of follow-up off drug were then conducted to assess delayed response and recurrence. For the treated patients, the SALT score, which quantifies what percentage of scalp surface area is affected, served as the measure of disease severity. In both human patients and the C3H/HeJ mouse model, the study applied high-throughput TCRbeta sequencing to look at T cell clonal expansion in alopecia areata. Scalp tissue and sorted CD4+ and CD8+ peripheral blood T cells from patchy and totalis/universalis alopecia areata patients and from healthy controls were covered by human TCRbeta sequencing. Biopsies were taken from tofacitinib-treated patients at baseline and again at 4 and 24 weeks into treatment, and several of those patients also had a later scalp biopsy. Clonality in the scalp was compared among normal scalp (n=4), patchy alopecia areata scalp (n=8), and alopecia totalis/universalis scalp (n=8). RNA came from the PAXgene miRNA kit for fixed scalp, the miRNeasy kit for PBMCs, and the RNeasy kit for mouse skin. Amplification of TCRbeta CDR3 regions was done by immunoSEQ multiplex PCR using 35 Vbeta forward primers and 13 Jbeta reverse primers.

Turning to this clone: Its antigen remains unidentified. No base quality values were provided; no much bigger clone lies one nucleotide off. Other DNA sequences in this sample translate to the same CDR3.

The time point tag for this specimen amounts to: around 26 weeks on oral tofacitinib. The treatment or condition label here, explained by the study, means: oral pan-JAK inhibitor, 5-10 mg twice daily. Peripheral blood and lesional scalp punch biopsies were obtained from patients with alopecia areata. PBMCs were separated by density centrifugation and stained for CD3, CD4 and CD8, after which CD4+ and CD8+ T cells were sorted on a FACSAria. Receptor libraries were prepared by the immunoSEQ multiplex PCR assay. For TCR sequencing, RNA was extracted from every sample and reverse transcribed into cDNA to serve as template. First-strand cDNA was synthesized with SuperScript III using a 2:1 mix of oligo-dT and random hexamers. A synthetic immune receptor repertoire was used to gauge amplification bias, and whatever bias remained was removed computationally. From the authors' description of their analysis: Raw reads were preprocessed for error removal, and CDR3 was defined according to IMGT conventions as running from the conserved cysteine to phenylalanine. Clonality was calculated as 1 minus Shannon entropy normalized by log2 of the number of productive unique TCRs. Whether scalp clones were CD4 or CD8 was inferred by matching scalp TCRbeta sequences against CD4 and CD8 repertoires sorted from blood. Drawn from immuneACCESS, this table holds only the in-frame rearrangements with V and J called that TCRdb kept. Clones are partly lost; checked studies trace under half to an unresolved V gene and leave the rest unexplained. V, J and clone size reflect that table, while D and trimming were determined from the DNA. This sample comprises around 100,000 clones, less than 75% of them detected only once. The ten most abundant clones make up 12% of the sample.

Beyond this particular receptor, the publication reports: Scalp clonality and the number of expanded CD8+ clones among the top 100 scalp clones were significantly decreased by tofacitinib. Compared with normal scalp, lesional scalp had higher clonality and more expanded CD8+ clones, particularly in alopecia totalis/universalis, a pattern that suggests antigenic drive. Resident alphabeta T cells in normal human skin are also sequenced, complicating scalp TCR repertoire analysis, unlike mouse skin dominated by gammadelta T cells. Compared with mice, TCR sequences shared between patients were less clear, possibly partly because of HLA diversity across the patient population. During tofacitinib treatment, many expanded lesional clones remained in scalp and blood, and this persistence may partly explain relapse after treatment is stopped. The treated cohort was small, with a single nonresponder, so links between baseline CD8+ expansion and response need larger studies.

For CDR1 and CDR2, the germline V gene (reference sequence) lists PRHDT and FYEKMQ. Cut back by 5 bases and 3 bases, the V and J ends lie 8 bases apart. The CDR3 holds 12 amino acids from the cysteine to the phenylalanine. Left in the record is the CDR3 DNA by itself, 36 bases read in frame from the first base. The sequences come from CD8+ T cells sorted from blood, collected at week 24, from a patient treated with tofacitinib. The clonotype originates from a human donor with alopecia areata. The receptor chain draws on TRBV13 and TRBJ2-7, with a tentative D gene TRBD1 over 6 matching bases. The CDR3 corresponds to CASSPDSYEQYF. The DNA is TGTGCCAGCAGCCCGGACAGCTACGAGCAGTACTTC.